This TCR beta chain was captured in a study of T cell changes during pregnancy in multiple sclerosis. TCRdb's copy holds only in-frame clones and misses some; the assay was immunoSEQ multiplex PCR. The sample lists some 75,000 clones; about 95% were seen once. Sequencing was performed on peripheral blood, taken in the second trimester of pregnancy. The TCR was taken from a female donor with multiple sclerosis, enrolled in a pregnancy study.

In DNA, the CDR3 is TGTGCCAGCAGGACAAGACAGATGAACACTGAAGCTTTCTTT. Amino acid sequence: CASRTRQMNTEAFF. This chain uses TRBV6-1 with TRBJ1-1; D is perhaps TRBD1 (5 bases). Trimming removed 6 bases from V and 0 bases from J, with 11 bases in between. The CDR3 totals 14 residues. Germline values: CDR1 MNHNS, CDR2 SASEGT.